This T cell receptor (beta chain) is drawn from a study of shared clonotypes between healthy human individuals. In its sample, this clone was seen once. Its specificity is not known. Findings and limits, study-wide: Incomplete sequencing of sorted subsets was indicated by rarefaction despite large depth. Among donors, clonotype sharing was expected to be affected by sequencing depth.

Measured with immunoSEQ multiplex PCR; TCRdb has only the in-frame clones, and not every one. The sample includes 800,000 or so clones, about 97% of them seen just once. Cells designated naive CD8 were CD45RO-negative and were positively selected for CCR7, with terminally differentiated effector memory CD45RA+ cells excluded. After removal of 3 bases from V and 1 base from J, the junction contained 3 bases not matched to a gene. This CDR3 region has 15 residues. CDR1 and CDR2 (germline): ENHRY, SYGVKD. This sequence joins TRBV10-3 and TRBJ1-1; 9 positions match TRBD1. The specimen was naive CD8+ T cells sorted from blood. The sequence derives from a man aged 30-40 years in good health. The CDR3 DNA reads as TGTGCCATCAGTGAAAGGACAGGGGCGAACACTGAAGCTTTCTTT. This translates into CAISERTGANTEAFF.